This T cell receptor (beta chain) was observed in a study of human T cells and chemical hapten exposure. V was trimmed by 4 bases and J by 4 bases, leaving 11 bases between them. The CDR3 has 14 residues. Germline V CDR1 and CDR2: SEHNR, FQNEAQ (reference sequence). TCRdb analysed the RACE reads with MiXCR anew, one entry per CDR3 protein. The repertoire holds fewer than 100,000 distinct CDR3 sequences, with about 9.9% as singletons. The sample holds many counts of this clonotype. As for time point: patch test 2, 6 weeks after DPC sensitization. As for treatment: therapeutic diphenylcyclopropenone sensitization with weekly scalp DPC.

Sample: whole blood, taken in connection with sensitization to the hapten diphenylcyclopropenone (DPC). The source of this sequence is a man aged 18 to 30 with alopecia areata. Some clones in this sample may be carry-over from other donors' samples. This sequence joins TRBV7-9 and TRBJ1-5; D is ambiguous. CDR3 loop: CASSSPEKNQPQHF. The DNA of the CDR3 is TGTGCCAGCAGCTCCCCGGAGAAAAATCAGCCCCAGCATTTT.